Sequencing of this T cell receptor beta chain was carried out in a study of cytomegalovirus exposure and HLA in healthy donors. Overall study context: Within an early data release were about 85 million unique TCRs drawn from HLA-typed donors. Whole-study results and caveats: Presence/absence comparisons presumed near-even sequencing depth among donors. A later analysis associated 16,951 TCR beta sequences with HLA alleles at a 0.05 false discovery rate.

Trimming took off 1 base at V and 6 bases at J, with 7 bases between the two ends. This CDR3 region has 12 residues. Germline-derived CDR1 and CDR2 are SGHDT and YYEEEE. Turning to this clone: Antigen: not known.

PCR was performed using 60 Vbeta and 13 Jbeta primers. Method: immunoSEQ multiplex PCR; TCRdb's copy keeps in-frame clones and lacks some. The profile shows 55,000 to 80,000 clones, approximately 78% of them singletons. What was sequenced was PBMCs. This chain joins TRBV5-6 and TRBJ1-2; D is undetermined. The clonotype was recovered from a man aged 18 to 30 in good health and CMV-seronegative. The CDR3 DNA sequence: TGTGCCAGCAGCTTGCGCGAAAATGGCTACACCTTC. As protein: CASSLRENGYTF.